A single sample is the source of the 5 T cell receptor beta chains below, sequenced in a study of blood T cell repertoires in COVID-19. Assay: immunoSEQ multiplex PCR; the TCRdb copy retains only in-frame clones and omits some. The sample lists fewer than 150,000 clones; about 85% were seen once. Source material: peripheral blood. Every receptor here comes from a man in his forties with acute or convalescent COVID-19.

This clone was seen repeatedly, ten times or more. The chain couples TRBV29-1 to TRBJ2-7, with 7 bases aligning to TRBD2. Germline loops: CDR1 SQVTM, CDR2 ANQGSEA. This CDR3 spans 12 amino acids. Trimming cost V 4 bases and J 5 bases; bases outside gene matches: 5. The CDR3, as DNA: TGCAGCGTTGCCCCCCGGGGGGACGAGCAGTACTTC. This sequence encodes CSVAPRGDEQYF.

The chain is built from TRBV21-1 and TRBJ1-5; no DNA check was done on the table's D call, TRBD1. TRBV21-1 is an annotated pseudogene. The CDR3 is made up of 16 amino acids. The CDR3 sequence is CASSKSGQRSNQPQHF. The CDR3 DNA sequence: TGTGCCAGCAGCAAATCGGGACAGAGGAGCAATCAGCCCCAGCATTTT.

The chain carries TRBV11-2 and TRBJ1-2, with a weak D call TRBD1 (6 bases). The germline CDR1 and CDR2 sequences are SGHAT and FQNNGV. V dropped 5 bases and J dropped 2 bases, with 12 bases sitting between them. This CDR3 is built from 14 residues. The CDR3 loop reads CASSPTQGNYGYTF. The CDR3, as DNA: TGTGCCAGCAGCCCTACACAGGGAAACTATGGCTACACCTTC.

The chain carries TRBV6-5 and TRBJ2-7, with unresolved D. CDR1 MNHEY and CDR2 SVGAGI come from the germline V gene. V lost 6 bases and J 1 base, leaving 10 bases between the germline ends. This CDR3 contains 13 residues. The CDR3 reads CASRPAVSYEQYF. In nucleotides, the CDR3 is TGTGCCAGCAGGCCCGCGGTATCCTACGAGCAGTACTTC.

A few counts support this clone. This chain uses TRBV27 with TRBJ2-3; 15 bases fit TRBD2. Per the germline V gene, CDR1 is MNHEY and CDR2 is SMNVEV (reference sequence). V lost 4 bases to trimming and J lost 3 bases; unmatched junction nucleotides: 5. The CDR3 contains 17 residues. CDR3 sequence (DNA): TGTGCCAGCAGTTCCCCGGGACTAGCGGGGGGAACAGATACGCAGTATTTT. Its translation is CASSSPGLAGGTDTQYF.